This T cell receptor (beta chain) stems from a study of lymphopenia after photon versus proton radiotherapy (dated by TCRdb to about 2019). Notes on the research overall: In patients with gastrointestinal tumors who developed high-grade lymphopenia, the study compared the immunological effects of photon radiation therapy with those of proton radiation therapy. The cohort comprised 15 to 20 patients with gastrointestinal tumors who received either photon or proton therapy and then developed lymphopenia. The goal of the study was to describe how the two radiation modalities differ in their effects on the immune system. Here is what the overall study found, with its caveats: Among patients across the cohort who died, overall survival time showed an inverse correlation with a larger post-nadir drop in TCR diversity. During treatment, patients who received photon therapy lost naive T cells and TCR diversity and gained effector/memory populations, whereas patients who received proton therapy remained relatively stable. Once the lymphocyte count had reached its nadir, the repertoires of photon-treated patients showed oligoclonal expansion, particularly of CD8+ Temra cells, and this expansion drove the decline in diversity. The survival association was examined only in patients who died, and the authors described better survival with proton therapy as a possibility, not as a demonstrated result.

The library came from the immunoSEQ multiplex PCR assay. T cell repertoires were profiled with deep sequencing of rearranged TCR beta loci together with multiparametric flow cytometry. TCRdb re-hosts the immuneACCESS table, in-frame sequences only. Its copies lack some clones; in the studies checked, an unresolved V gene accounts for under half of them, and the cause for the rest is not known. Recorded for this sample are some 26,000 clones; around 80% of them occurred a single time. The leading ten clones occupy roughly a third of the sample. The CDR3 numbers 15 residues from cysteine through phenylalanine. The retained sequence is limited to the CDR3, 45 bases, with the frame set at the first base. Looking up the germline V gene (reference sequence) yields CDR1 LNHNV and CDR2 YYDKDF. V is reduced by 8 bases and J by 2 bases, leaving a spacing of 16 bases between them. Notes on this clone: This clone's antigen is unknown. No much larger clonotype is one base removed from it; base qualities were not supplied.

The chain is encoded by TRBV15 joined to TRBJ1-5, with TRBD1 perhaps the D gene, on 5 matching bases. Sequencing used peripheral blood, obtained from a patient treated with photon-based radiotherapy. This receptor was taken from a man aged 45-60 years with gastric cancer. The DNA sequence reads TGTGCCACCGACAGCGGGGAGAGCGGCAATCAGCCCCAGCATTTT. Translated, this is CATDSGESGNQPQHF. When the CDR3 is completed using the reference TRBV15 and TRBJ1-5 genes on either side, the full variable domain is DAMVIQNPRYQVTQFGKPVTLSCSQTLNHNVMYWYQQKSSQAPKLLFHYYDKDFNNEADTPDNFQSRRPNTSFCFLDIRSPGLGDTAMYLCATDSGESGNQPQHFGDGTRLSIL.